This T cell receptor beta chain is from a study of response to subunit inactivated influenza vaccine. A word on this clonotype: Its specificity is not known.

Study-level points and caveats: Each seasonal flu vaccination may recruit only limited new T cells, authors suggested.

Germline V CDR1 and CDR2: MGHRA, YSYEKL. V lost 0 bases and J 2 bases, leaving 5 bases between the germline ends. This CDR3 is built from 14 residues. TCRdb called the RT-PCR reads again in MiXCR, with one record for every CDR3 protein. The repertoire consists of about 180,000 distinct CDR3 sequences, with 9.2% occurring once and the leading ten covering under 13%. The sequence was obtained from a man between 45 and 60 years old who received an inactivated influenza vaccine. The sample consisted of non-naive T cells sorted from PBMCs, taken on the day of vaccination. The gene calls are TRBV4-1 and TRBJ2-1; D unresolved. CDR3 residues: CASSQDGTYNEQFF. Here the CDR3 DNA reads TGCGCCAGCAGCCAAGACGGCACCTACAATGAGCAGTTCTTC.